This T cell receptor (beta chain) originates from a study of Graves' ophthalmopathy and Graves' hyperthyroidism. Study background: No treatment had been given when peripheral blood was collected at initial diagnosis.

The study, taken as a whole, reports: Built on 13 signatures, a model told ophthalmopathy apart from stable hyperthyroidism with roughly 88% sensitivity and less than 82% specificity.

Patients were left out if they had other autoimmune diseases, uncontrolled infections, pregnancy or lactation. Amplified material comprised TCR beta CDR3 regions derived from RNA transcripts. RT-PCR in the first round used HTBI primers; a second-round multiplex PCR followed. TCRdb itself ran the multiplex PCR reads through MiXCR, one entry per CDR3 protein. This sample has under 800,000 distinct CDR3 sequences, with about a fifth found just once. This clonotype was recorded many times. Its antigen is still unknown. From germline, CDR1 is SGHVS and CDR2 FQNEAQ. V shed 0 bases, J shed 4 bases, and the junction held 4 bases outside the gene matches. The CDR3 spans 15 residues.

The chain is built from TRBV7-8 and TRBJ1-2, with 8 bases matching TRBD1. The source of this sequence is a woman under 30 with stable Graves' hyperthyroidism. Some clones in this sample may be carry-over from other donors' samples. The material sequenced was peripheral blood. For the CDR3, the DNA is TGTGCCAGCAGCTTAGCGGGGGACAGGACCTATGGCTACACCTTC. Encoded protein: CASSLAGDRTYGYTF.